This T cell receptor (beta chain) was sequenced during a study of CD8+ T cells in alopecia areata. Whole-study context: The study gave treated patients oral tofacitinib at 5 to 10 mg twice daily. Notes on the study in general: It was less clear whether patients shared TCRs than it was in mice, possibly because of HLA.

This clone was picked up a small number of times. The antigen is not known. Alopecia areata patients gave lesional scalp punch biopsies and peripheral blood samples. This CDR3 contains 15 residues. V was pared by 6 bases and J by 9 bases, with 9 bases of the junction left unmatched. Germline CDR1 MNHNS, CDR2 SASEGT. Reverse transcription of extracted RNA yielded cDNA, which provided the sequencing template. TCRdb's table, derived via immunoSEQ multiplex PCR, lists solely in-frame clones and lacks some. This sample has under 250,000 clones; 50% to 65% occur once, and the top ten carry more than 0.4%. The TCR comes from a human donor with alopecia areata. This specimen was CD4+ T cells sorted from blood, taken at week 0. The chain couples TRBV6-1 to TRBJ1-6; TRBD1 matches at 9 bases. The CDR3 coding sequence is TGTGCCAGCAGCCGGGACAGGGTTCAAGGTTCACCCCTCCACTTT. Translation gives CASSRDRVQGSPLHF.